This is a list of T cell receptor beta chains from one sample in a study of naive and memory T cell subsets. TCRdb analysed the UMI-ligation and nested PCR reads with MiXCR anew, one entry per CDR3 protein. The table has 120,000 to 150,000 distinct CDR3 sequences, about 20% seen once. The sample consisted of naive CD8+ T cells from blood. Receptors were obtained from a human donor in good health. The CDR3 runs from the conserved cysteine through the conserved F or W.

V gene	CDR3 length	J gene	CDR3 protein
TRBV7-9	15	TRBJ2-1	CATSAGFSSYNEQFF
TRBV27	14	TRBJ2-7	CASPTTRGSYEQYF
TRBV3-1	14	TRBJ2-1	CASSQETSVNEQFF
TRBV6-5	13	TRBJ2-7	CASSSEQYYEQYF
TRBV27	14	TRBJ2-7	CASSLLAGVREQYF
TRBV11-2	15	TRBJ2-7	CASSLDQGRIVGQYF
TRBV29-1	15	TRBJ2-7	CSVEDWAGSSYEQYF
TRBV28	15	TRBJ2-2	CASSSYRGNTGELFF
TRBV9	15	TRBJ2-7	CASSVGDSGLYEQYF
TRBV20-1	12	TRBJ1-1	CSASAGVTATFF
TRBV2	15	TRBJ2-3	CASSVGVTSTDTQYF
TRBV14	14	TRBJ2-7	CASSLGLAGGEQYF
TRBV7-6	12	TRBJ2-1	CASSPLSGVVFF
TRBV14	15	TRBJ2-1	CASSQAGGLWDEQFF
TRBV5-1	16	TRBJ2-1	CASSLDGTSYYNEQFF
TRBV2	15	TRBJ1-1	CASSEIEGANTEAFF
TRBV28	15	TRBJ2-1	CASSLSEDYRNEQFF
TRBV5-4	15	TRBJ2-1	CASSWRTSGYNEQFF
TRBV7-2	17	TRBJ2-1	CASSLRGSGVSYNEQFF
TRBV28	12	TRBJ2-7	CASSFFHYEQYF
TRBV29-1	12	TRBJ2-7	CSVEDQVPGQYF
TRBV6-5	15	TRBJ2-7	CASSYSTSGSGEQYF
TRBV5-1	12	TRBJ1-1	CASSFNVDEAFF
TRBV29-1	15	TRBJ2-1	CSVDGTSVSYNEQFF
TRBV12-3/TRBV12-4	17	TRBJ1-5	CASSLGQPIYSNQPQHF
TRBV20-1	13	TRBJ2-5	CSARRQGQETQYF
TRBV6-6	13	TRBJ1-1	CASSFALGTEAFF
TRBV28	17	TRBJ2-7	CASSLVSQGTHAYEQYF
TRBV9	14	TRBJ1-1	CASSFGSMNTEAFF
TRBV7-7	13	TRBJ2-3	CASSLELTDTQYF
TRBV20-1	13	TRBJ2-7	CSGGTLVSYEQYF
TRBV3-1	18	TRBJ2-3	CASSQDWVGSPPTDTQYF
TRBV28	14	TRBJ2-7	CASTLNRGRAEQYF
TRBV15	12	TRBJ2-1	CATSQDYNEQFF
TRBV12-3/TRBV12-4	20	TRBJ2-7	CASSPRELYTLAGAFYEQYF
TRBV28	14	TRBJ2-3	CASIRSEYTDTQYF
TRBV27	12	TRBJ2-1	CASSSGPPEQFF
TRBV6-6	14	TRBJ2-2	CASSYREGTGELFF
TRBV28	13	TRBJ2-3	CASRSSSTDTQYF
TRBV13	13	TRBJ1-5	CASSSSRDQPQHF
TRBV28	18	TRBJ1-5	CASSLTGTGRHSNQPQHF
TRBV5-1	16	TRBJ2-7	CASSLAGGTGAYEQYF
TRBV27	14	TRBJ2-7	CASSLGDDGYEQYF
TRBV4-1	16	TRBJ2-1	CASSQDGLAGGNEQFF
TRBV6-5	13	TRBJ2-1	CASRRTVDNEQFF
TRBV29-1	13	TRBJ2-7	CSVAGGATYEQYF
TRBV7-9	15	TRBJ2-7	CASSSGYREPYEQYF
TRBV4-3	16	TRBJ2-3	CASSQELAGWEDTQYF
TRBV6-6	12	TRBJ1-1	CASSYGGSEAFF
TRBV28	16	TRBJ2-7	CASSVPRDSFSYEQYF
TRBV28	16	TRBJ2-1	CASIPGAGVYDNEQFF
TRBV19	14	TRBJ1-5	CASSIAAGSQPQHF
TRBV27	14	TRBJ2-7	CASRRTGGSYEQYF
TRBV5-5	13	TRBJ1-5	CASRPSVLEPQHF
TRBV4-3	14	TRBJ1-1	CASSLSQGSTEAFF
TRBV4-3	14	TRBJ2-4	CASSQDSIKNIQYF